One and the same sample provided the 5 T cell receptor beta chains below, sequenced in a study of T cells in Graves' hyperthyroidism and ophthalmopathy. RNA transcripts served as the template for amplifying TCR beta CDR3 regions. HTBI primers were the set used in a first-round RT-PCR of the TCR CDR3. TCRdb recomputed calls from the multiplex PCR reads with MiXCR, one row per CDR3 protein. The sample consists of 340,000 or so distinct CDR3 sequences, roughly 17% of them appearing once. The sample taken for sequencing was blood. Receptor source: a man aged 30-40 years with Graves' hyperthyroidism.

This clonotype has only a few counts. The V gene is TRBV5-1, the J gene TRBJ2-3; D is unclear. CDR1 and CDR2 (germline): SGHRS, YFSETQ. V lost 0 bases to trimming and J lost 7 bases, with 12 bases between them. There are 14 residues in the CDR3. The CDR3: CASSLGLQGNTQYF. The CDR3, as DNA: TGCGCCAGCAGCTTGGGACTGCAAGGGAATACGCAGTATTTT.

In its sample, this clonotype was seen many times. The rearrangement links TRBV11-2 to TRBJ1-1; maybe TRBD1 (5 bases). The CDR3 has 16 amino acids. The V end lost 5 bases, the J end lost 3 bases, and 19 bases lay between the germline ends. Germline CDR1 and CDR2: SGHAT and FQNNGV. The CDR3 loop reads CASSLRPETGDTEAFF. Written as DNA, the CDR3 is TGTGCCAGCAGCCTCCGCCCGGAAACGGGGGACACTGAAGCTTTCTTT.

Ten or more counts support this clonotype. This chain links TRBV18 with TRBJ1-1; a possible D gene is TRBD1 (6 bases). Germline V gene lookup returns CDR1 KGHSH and CDR2 LQKENI. The CDR3 totals 15 residues. V was cut by 2 bases and J by 6 bases, with 16 bases left in between. In nucleotides, the CDR3 is TGTGCCAGCTCACCAATTAGTGGACAGCGGGCTGAAGCTTTCTTT. Translating gives CASSPISGQRAEAFF.

V is TRBV6-1 and J is TRBJ2-3, with TRBD2 matching 8 bases. From germline, CDR1 is MNHNS and CDR2 SASEGT. This CDR3 has 14 residues. Trimming removed 10 bases from V and 0 bases from J; junction bases left unmatched: 6. CDR3 sequence (DNA): TGTGCCACCTCTAGCGGGCATAGCACAGATACGCAGTATTTT. Its translation: CATSSGHSTDTQYF.

This clonotype appeared a single time. The J gene is TRBJ2-1, the V gene TRBV11-3, with D tentatively TRBD2 (6 bases). Trimming cost V 5 bases and J 7 bases, with 18 bases left between them. This CDR3 spans 15 amino acids. The V gene's germline CDR1 is SGHNT and CDR2 YENEEA. The CDR3, as DNA: TGTGCCAGCAGCCATCTCGGGGTCGCGGGGAATGAGCAGTTCTTC. Its translation is CASSHLGVAGNEQFF. Complete variable domain (other parts from reference TRBV11-3 and TRBJ2-1): EAGVVQSPRYKIIEKKQPVAFWCNPISGHNTLYWYLQNLGQGPELLIRYENEEAVDDSQLPKDRFSAERLKGVDSTLKIQPAELGDSAVYLCASSHLGVAGNEQFFGPGTRLTVL.